These T cell receptor beta chains were read from a single sample in a study of Graves' ophthalmopathy and Graves' hyperthyroidism. TCRdb reprocessed the multiplex PCR reads with MiXCR, giving one entry per CDR3 protein. The data hold roughly 1.1 million distinct CDR3 sequences, with about 38% observed a single time. The sample consisted of peripheral blood or thyroid tissue (not recorded which). These receptors all come from an adult man with Graves' hyperthyroidism. CDR3s include the opening cysteine and the closing phenylalanine or tryptophan. D genes are given only for firm matches. Size is omitted from some rows. Given values are once, few, many or a class for expanded clones.

d_gene: .
j_gene: TRBJ2-5
v_gene: TRBV20-1
abundance: many
CDR3aa: CSAWGKKTQYF
CDR3nt: TGCAGTGCCTGGGGGAAGAAGACCCAGTACTTC

d_gene: TRBD2
j_gene: TRBJ2-7
v_gene: TRBV11-2
abundance: many
CDR3aa: CASSLVAQLAAQFHEQYF
CDR3nt: TGTGCCAGCAGCTTAGTGGCCCAACTAGCGGCTCAGTTCCACGAGCAGTACTTC

d_gene: .
j_gene: TRBJ2-2
v_gene: TRBV12-3/TRBV12-4
abundance: .
CDR3aa: CASRIIQESTGELFF
CDR3nt: TGTGCCAGCAGAATAATTCAGGAGAGCACCGGGGAGCTGTTTTTT

d_gene: .
j_gene: TRBJ2-7
v_gene: TRBV7-6
abundance: many
CDR3aa: CASSLGSSGTYEQYF
CDR3nt: TGTGCCAGCAGCTTAGGATCCTCCGGGACCTACGAGCAGTACTTC

d_gene: TRBD1
j_gene: TRBJ2-7
v_gene: TRBV6-2/TRBV6-3
abundance: once
CDR3aa: CASRITPWTGGNYEQYF
CDR3nt: TGTGCCAGCAGGATAACCCCTTGGACAGGGGGAAACTACGAGCAGTACTTC

d_gene: .
j_gene: TRBJ1-1
v_gene: TRBV10-3
abundance: .
CDR3aa: CAIGVRSSEAFF
CDR3nt: TGTGCCATCGGAGTCCGGAGCTCTGAAGCTTTCTTT

d_gene: TRBD1
j_gene: TRBJ2-5
v_gene: TRBV5-1
abundance: many
CDR3aa: CASSVSGTAVETQYF
CDR3nt: TGCGCCAGCAGCGTCTCCGGGACAGCGGTTGAGACCCAGTACTTC

d_gene: TRBD1
j_gene: TRBJ1-1
v_gene: TRBV12-3/TRBV12-4
abundance: .
CDR3aa: CASTGQGLVEAFF
CDR3nt: TGTGCCAGCACCGGACAGGGATTAGTTGAAGCTTTCTTT

d_gene: .
j_gene: TRBJ2-6
v_gene: TRBV10-3
abundance: many
CDR3aa: CAISGHTGANVLTF
CDR3nt: TGTGCCATCAGCGGACATACTGGGGCCAACGTCCTGACTTTC

d_gene: TRBD1
j_gene: TRBJ2-5
v_gene: TRBV4-1
abundance: once
CDR3aa: CASSQVGTGSNQPQYF
CDR3nt: TGCGCCAGCAGCCAAGTCGGGACAGGGAGCAATCAGCCCCAGTACTTC

d_gene: .
j_gene: TRBJ2-2
v_gene: TRBV14
abundance: .
CDR3aa: CASIKRLNTGELFF
CDR3nt: TGTGCCAGCATCAAAAGACTAAACACCGGGGAGCTGTTTTTT

d_gene: .
j_gene: TRBJ2-7
v_gene: TRBV9
abundance: .
CDR3aa: CASSPFLISYEQYF
CDR3nt: TGTGCCAGCAGCCCCTTCCTAATCTCCTACGAGCAGTACTTC

d_gene: TRBD1
j_gene: TRBJ2-7
v_gene: TRBV10-3
abundance: .
CDR3aa: CVTGTELYEQYF
CDR3nt: TGCGTAACCGGGACAGAGCTCTACGAGCAGTACTTC

d_gene: .
j_gene: TRBJ1-5
v_gene: TRBV10-3
abundance: .
CDR3aa: CANPDRGGVNQPQHF
CDR3nt: TGTGCTAACCCGGACCGAGGGGGGGTCAATCAGCCCCAGCATTTT

d_gene: .
j_gene: TRBJ1-2
v_gene: TRBV7-9
abundance: .
CDR3aa: CASRRSGDYGYTF
CDR3nt: TGTGCCAGCAGGAGGAGCGGGGACTATGGCTACACCTTC

d_gene: TRBD1
j_gene: TRBJ2-7
v_gene: TRBV9
abundance: .
CDR3aa: CASSVDGDREGYEQYF
CDR3nt: TGTGCCAGCAGCGTAGATGGGGACAGGGAGGGTTACGAGCAGTACTTC

d_gene: .
j_gene: TRBJ1-5
v_gene: TRBV10-3
abundance: .
CDR3aa: CAISEAVGGVQPQHF
CDR3nt: TGTGCCATCAGTGAAGCTGTTGGGGGAGTACAGCCCCAGCATTTT

d_gene: TRBD1
j_gene: TRBJ1-1
v_gene: TRBV6-2/TRBV6-3
abundance: .
CDR3aa: CASRTGYGAFF
CDR3nt: TGTGCCAGCAGGACAGGGTACGGAGCTTTCTTT

d_gene: TRBD2
j_gene: TRBJ2-7
v_gene: TRBV7-2
abundance: .
CDR3aa: CASSYLSGGTYEQYF
CDR3nt: TGTGCCAGCAGCTATCTTAGCGGGGGAACCTACGAGCAGTACTTC

d_gene: TRBD1
j_gene: TRBJ2-7
v_gene: TRBV2
abundance: .
CDR3aa: CASSGFRDRAYEQYF
CDR3nt: TGTGCCAGCAGTGGGTTTAGGGACAGAGCCTACGAGCAGTACTTC

d_gene: .
j_gene: TRBJ2-7
v_gene: TRBV24-1
abundance: many
CDR3aa: CATSDSGVYEQYF
CDR3nt: TGTGCCACCAGTGATTCGGGGGTCTACGAGCAGTACTTC

d_gene: TRBD1
j_gene: TRBJ1-6
v_gene: TRBV9
abundance: .
CDR3aa: CASSAGGAGSPLHF
CDR3nt: TGTGCCAGCAGCGCAGGGGGGGCTGGTTCACCCCTCCACTTT

d_gene: .
j_gene: TRBJ2-5
v_gene: TRBV6-6
abundance: many
CDR3aa: CASTEVVETQYF
CDR3nt: TGTGCCAGCACGGAGGTGGTAGAGACCCAGTACTTC

d_gene: .
j_gene: TRBJ1-5
v_gene: TRBV25-1
abundance: .
CDR3aa: CASSGRQRDQPQHF
CDR3nt: TGTGCCAGCAGTGGCAGACAGAGAGATCAGCCCCAGCATTTT

d_gene: .
j_gene: TRBJ2-2
v_gene: TRBV10-3
abundance: .
CDR3aa: CASSYSGRTGEELFF
CDR3nt: TGTGCCAGCAGTTACTCTGGTAGGACCGGAGAGGAGCTGTTTTTT

d_gene: .
j_gene: TRBJ1-3
v_gene: TRBV29-1
abundance: .
CDR3aa: CSVEDRAARSGNTIYF
CDR3nt: TGCAGCGTTGAAGATCGGGCAGCCCGCTCTGGAAACACCATATATTTT

d_gene: TRBD1
j_gene: TRBJ2-2
v_gene: TRBV7-8
abundance: .
CDR3aa: CASSQEFRTGATGELFF
CDR3nt: TGCGCCAGCAGCCAAGAGTTTAGAACAGGGGCCACCGGGGAGCTGTTTTTT

d_gene: TRBD2
j_gene: TRBJ2-7
v_gene: TRBV6-1
abundance: .
CDR3aa: CASSLYYGGGYEQYF
CDR3nt: TGTGCCAGCAGTTTATACTACGGGGGAGGGTACGAGCAGTACTTC

d_gene: .
j_gene: TRBJ1-1
v_gene: TRBV19
abundance: .
CDR3aa: CASSTSGKTEAFF
CDR3nt: TGTGCCAGTAGTACCTCCGGAAAAACTGAAGCTTTCTTT

d_gene: .
j_gene: TRBJ1-1
v_gene: TRBV12-3/TRBV12-4
abundance: many
CDR3aa: CASTLGGYAFF
CDR3nt: TGTGCCAGCACATTGGGGGGATACGCTTTCTTT

d_gene: .
j_gene: TRBJ1-1
v_gene: TRBV12-3/TRBV12-4
abundance: .
CDR3aa: CAIRLRRGNTEAFF
CDR3nt: TGTGCCATCAGGCTACGGAGGGGGAACACTGAAGCTTTCTTT

d_gene: .
j_gene: TRBJ1-3
v_gene: TRBV14
abundance: .
CDR3aa: CASSPRRAGGNTIYF
CDR3nt: TGTGCCAGCAGCCCCCGAAGGGCGGGTGGAAACACCATATATTTT

d_gene: .
j_gene: TRBJ1-2
v_gene: TRBV12-3/TRBV12-4
abundance: .
CDR3aa: CASSRNSAGYTF
CDR3nt: TGTGCCAGCAGCAGAAACAGCGCTGGCTACACCTTC

d_gene: TRBD2
j_gene: TRBJ2-2
v_gene: TRBV7-9
abundance: few
CDR3aa: CASSRTSGRTGGELFF
CDR3nt: TGTGCCAGCAGCCGGACTAGCGGGAGGACAGGCGGGGAGCTGTTTTTT

d_gene: TRBD1
j_gene: TRBJ1-1
v_gene: TRBV6-6
abundance: many
CDR3aa: CASSTRTGKGAFF
CDR3nt: TGTGCCAGCAGTACCCGGACAGGGAAGGGAGCTTTCTTT

d_gene: .
j_gene: TRBJ2-5
v_gene: TRBV12-3/TRBV12-4
abundance: many
CDR3aa: CASSLEQQETQYF
CDR3nt: TGTGCCAGCAGTTTGGAACAGCAAGAGACCCAGTACTTC

d_gene: TRBD1
j_gene: TRBJ1-5
v_gene: TRBV7-9
abundance: once
CDR3aa: CASSPQWDRSNQPQHF
CDR3nt: TGTGCCAGCAGTCCACAATGGGACAGGTCCAATCAGCCCCAGCATTTT

d_gene: .
j_gene: TRBJ2-7
v_gene: TRBV28
abundance: many
CDR3aa: CASSTGPTYEQYF
CDR3nt: TGTGCCAGTAGTACCGGACCGACCTACGAGCAGTACTTC

d_gene: TRBD1
j_gene: TRBJ1-6
v_gene: TRBV14
abundance: .
CDR3aa: CASSLVGQDYSPLHF
CDR3nt: TGTGCCAGCAGCTTGGTGGGACAGGACTATTCACCCCTCCACTTT

d_gene: TRBD1
j_gene: TRBJ2-2
v_gene: TRBV9
abundance: few
CDR3aa: CAWMAWDRENTGELFF
CDR3nt: TGTGCCTGGATGGCCTGGGACAGGGAGAACACCGGGGAGCTGTTTTTT